This TCR beta chain was sequenced during a study of PD-1 blockade in classical Hodgkin lymphoma. Libraries were prepared by immunoSEQ multiplex PCR; TCRdb keeps only in-frame clonotypes and omits some of them. The sample holds 20,000 to 25,000 clones, 75% to 95% seen once. CDR3 length: 14 residues. The germline CDR1 and CDR2 sequences are SGHNT and YYREEE (reference sequence). The V segment lost 2 bases and the J segment 4 bases; nucleotides outside the gene matches: 2. General study points: Reported findings placed baseline TCR diversity lower in newly diagnosed patients (compared with healthy donors).

On this clone: The target antigen is unknown.

Time point defined: newly diagnosed, previously untreated cHL patient sample. It was by magnetic negative selection that CD4+ T cells were purified from thawed PBMCs. Comparison samples consisted of PBMCs from newly diagnosed, untreated classical Hodgkin lymphoma. The source is a human donor with classical Hodgkin lymphoma. The sample was CD4+ T cells from blood. V and J are TRBV5-4 and TRBJ2-2; 7 nucleotides line up with TRBD1. The CDR3 reads CASSFAGGTGELFF. CDR3 sequence (DNA): TGTGCCAGCAGCTTCGCAGGGGGCACCGGGGAGCTGTTTTTT.